The text below deals with one T cell receptor (beta chain). Its antigen is currently unknown. Every one of the donors was a healthy Caucasian. The sample is drawn from a study of identical twins. Study-level results: Monozygotic twin pairs showed more out-of-frame TCR alpha sharing than models estimated.

TCRdb reprocessed the 5' RACE reads via MiXCR and lists one record per CDR3 protein. The sample yields fewer than 900,000 distinct CDR3 sequences, 21% seen once. The germline CDR1 and CDR2 sequences are DFQATT and SNEGSKA (reference sequence). This CDR3 region has 14 residues. The V gene lost 1 base and the J gene lost 4 bases, with 13 bases spanning the gap. These sequences were also reported in another study, on T cells expressing NK-cell markers.

The sequenced material came from PBMCs. The chain uses TRBV20-1 and TRBJ1-1; D is ambiguous. This clonotype was obtained from a woman aged 18 to 35 in good health. CDR3 sequence reads: CSARGDGRGTEAFF. CDR3 in DNA: TGCAGTGCTAGAGGTGACGGGCGGGGCACTGAAGCTTTCTTT.